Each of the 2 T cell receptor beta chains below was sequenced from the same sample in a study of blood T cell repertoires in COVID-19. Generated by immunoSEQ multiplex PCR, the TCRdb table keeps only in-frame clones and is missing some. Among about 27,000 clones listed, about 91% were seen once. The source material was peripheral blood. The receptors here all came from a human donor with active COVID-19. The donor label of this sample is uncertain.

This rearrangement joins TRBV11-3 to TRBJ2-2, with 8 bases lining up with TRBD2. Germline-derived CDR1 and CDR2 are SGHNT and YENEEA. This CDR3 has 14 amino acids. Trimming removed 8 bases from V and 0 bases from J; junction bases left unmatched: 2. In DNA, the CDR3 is TGTGCCAGCCGAGCGGGGGCGAACACCGGGGAGCTGTTTTTT. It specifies CASRAGANTGELFF.

CDR3 DNA sequence: TGTGCCAGCAGCCAACAAACAGGAAAGTGGGGCTACACCTTC. This codes for CASSQQTGKWGYTF. The J gene is TRBJ1-2, the V gene TRBV3-1 (or the pseudogene TRBV3-2); possibly TRBD1 for D (5 bases). The CDR3 sequence is 14 residues long. Trimming cost V 2 bases and J 8 bases, with 15 bases left between them. Germline V gene data show CDR1 as LGHDT and CDR2 as YNNKEL (reference sequence).